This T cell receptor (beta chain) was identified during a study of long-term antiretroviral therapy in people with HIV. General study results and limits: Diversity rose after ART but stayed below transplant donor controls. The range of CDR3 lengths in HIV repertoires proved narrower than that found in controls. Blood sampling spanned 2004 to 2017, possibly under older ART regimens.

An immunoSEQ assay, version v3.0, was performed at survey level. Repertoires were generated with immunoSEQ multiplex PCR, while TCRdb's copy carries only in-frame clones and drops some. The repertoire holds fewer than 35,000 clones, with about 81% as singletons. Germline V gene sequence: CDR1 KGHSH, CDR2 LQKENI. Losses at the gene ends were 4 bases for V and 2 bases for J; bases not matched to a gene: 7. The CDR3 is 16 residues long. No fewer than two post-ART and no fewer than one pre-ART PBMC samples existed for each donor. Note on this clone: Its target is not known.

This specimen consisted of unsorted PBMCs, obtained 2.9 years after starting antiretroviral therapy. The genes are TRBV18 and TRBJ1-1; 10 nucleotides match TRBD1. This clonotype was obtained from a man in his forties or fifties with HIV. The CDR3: CASSRDRGQINTEAFF. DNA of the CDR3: TGTGCCAGCTCACGGGACAGGGGCCAGATAAACACTGAAGCTTTCTTT.